This T cell receptor (beta chain) is from a study of blood T cell repertoires in COVID-19. Study background: Acute and convalescent COVID-19 samples came from the United States, Italy and Spain. T cells, B-cell-depleted T cells, or PBMCs supplied cDNA or gDNA.

Libraries were prepared by immunoSEQ multiplex PCR; TCRdb keeps only in-frame clonotypes and omits some of them. The sample yields around 330,000 clones, roughly 89% seen once. V lost 5 bases and J 6 bases, leaving 11 bases between the germline ends. CDR1 is SGHTA, CDR2 FQGTGA, per germline. The length of the CDR3 is 13 residues. Clinical history as reported by participants underpinned cohort assignment. This clonotype originated in a woman between 18 and 30 years old who had recovered from COVID-19. The chain is built from TRBV7-3 and TRBJ2-1; D call uncertain. The material sequenced was PBMCs or T cells enriched from blood (not recorded which). CDR3 sequence reads: CASSPRNFNEQFF. CDR3 DNA: TGTGCCAGCAGCCCGCGCAACTTCAATGAGCAGTTCTTC.